The rows below give T cell receptor beta chains drawn from one sample of a study of PD-1 blockade in classical Hodgkin lymphoma. TCRdb's copy holds only in-frame clones and misses some; the assay was immunoSEQ multiplex PCR. This table holds about 20,000 clones, roughly 83% found once. The input for sequencing was peripheral blood mononuclear cells (PBMCs), taken at baseline. These receptors originate from a human donor with classical Hodgkin lymphoma. Both conserved end residues are part of each CDR3. The order of the fields is D gene, V gene, J gene, clone size, CDR3 protein, CDR3 DNA. A D gene is named only where the DNA matches it firmly. Some rows have no size entry. The others give once, few or many, or a class for an expanded clone.

>NA|TRBV7-9|TRBJ1-5|NA
CASSLGTQPQHF
TGTGCCAGCAGCTTGGGAACTCAGCCCCAGCATTTT
>NA|TRBV7-6|TRBJ2-7|NA
CASSLAAVTTEQYF
TGTGCCAGCAGCTTAGCGGCGGTTACGACTGAGCAGTACTTC
>TRBD1|TRBV18|TRBJ2-7|once
CASSPSGTGSWEQYF
TGTGCCAGCTCACCATCCGGGACAGGGTCTTGGGAGCAGTACTTC
>NA|TRBV5-1|TRBJ1-1|NA
CASSPQKPGNTEAFF
TGCGCCAGCAGCCCCCAAAAGCCGGGAAACACTGAAGCTTTCTTT
>NA|TRBV9|TRBJ1-2|once
CASSSFGGRGIEATF
TGTGCCAGCAGCTCGTTCGGCGGCAGGGGAATAGAGGCCACCTTC
>NA|TRBV6-1|TRBJ2-1|NA
CASSGRSYNEQFF
TGTGCCAGCTCTGGAAGGTCCTACAATGAGCAGTTCTTC
>NA|TRBV10-3|TRBJ1-4|NA
CAISDPTLGRANEKLFF
TGTGCCATCAGTGATCCGACCTTAGGAAGAGCTAATGAAAAACTGTTTTTT
>NA|TRBV7-8|TRBJ2-7|NA
CASSLDRGPSSYEQYF
TGTGCCAGCAGCTTAGATCGGGGGCCTAGCTCCTACGAGCAGTACTTC
>NA|TRBV7-6|TRBJ1-6|NA
CASSLEQAPLHLHF
TGTGCCAGCAGCTTAGAACAGGCCCCCTTGCATCTCCACTTT
>TRBD1|TRBV6-5|TRBJ1-2|NA
CASSYSMDRGRFGYTF
TGTGCCAGCAGTTACTCGATGGACAGGGGGCGGTTTGGCTACACCTTC